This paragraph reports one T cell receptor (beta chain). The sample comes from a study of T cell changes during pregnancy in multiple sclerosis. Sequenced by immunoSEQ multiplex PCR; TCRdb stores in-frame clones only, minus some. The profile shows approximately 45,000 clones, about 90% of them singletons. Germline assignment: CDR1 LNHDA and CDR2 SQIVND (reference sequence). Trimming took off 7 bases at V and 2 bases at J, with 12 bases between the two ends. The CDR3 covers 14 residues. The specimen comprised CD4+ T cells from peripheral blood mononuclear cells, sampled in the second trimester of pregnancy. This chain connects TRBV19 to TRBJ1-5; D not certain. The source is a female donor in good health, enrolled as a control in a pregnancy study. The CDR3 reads CASTDSGGNQPQHF. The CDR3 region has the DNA TGTGCCAGTACTGACTCCGGGGGCAATCAGCCCCAGCATTTT.